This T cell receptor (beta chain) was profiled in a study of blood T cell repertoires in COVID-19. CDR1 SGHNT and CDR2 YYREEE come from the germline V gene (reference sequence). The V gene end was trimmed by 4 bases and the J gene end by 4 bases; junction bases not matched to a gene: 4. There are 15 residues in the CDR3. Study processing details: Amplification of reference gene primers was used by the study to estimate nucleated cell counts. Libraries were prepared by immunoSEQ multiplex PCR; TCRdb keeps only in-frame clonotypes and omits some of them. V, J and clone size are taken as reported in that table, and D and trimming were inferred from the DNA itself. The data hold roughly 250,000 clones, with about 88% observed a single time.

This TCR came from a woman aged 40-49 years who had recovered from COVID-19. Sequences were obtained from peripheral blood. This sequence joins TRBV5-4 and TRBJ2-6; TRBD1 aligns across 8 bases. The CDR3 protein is CASSHQGAGANVLTF. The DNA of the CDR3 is TGTGCCAGCAGCCACCAGGGGGCGGGGGCCAACGTCCTGACTTTC.